This T cell receptor beta chain stems from a study of CD4 and CD8 cells across lung adenocarcinoma regions. TCRdb fed the PCR reads into MiXCR, producing one record per CDR3 protein. Of 16,000 or so distinct CDR3 sequences in the sample, roughly 51% were seen once. Germline lookup yields CDR1 MNHNS and CDR2 SASEGT. Trimming took off 6 bases at V and 6 bases at J, with 19 bases between the two ends. This CDR3 spans 15 amino acids. Donors had localized lung adenocarcinoma, a non-small cell lung cancer. This TCR was sampled from a female donor with lung adenocarcinoma. The CD4 and CD8 labels of this study may be unreliable. What was sequenced was CD8+ T cells from the center of a lung tumor. The chain recombines TRBV6-1 with TRBJ2-3; perhaps D is TRBD1 or TRBD2 (5 bases each). The CDR3 loop is CASRRDPARFDTQYF. The CDR3 DNA reads TGTGCCAGCAGGAGGGACCCCGCCAGGTTTGATACGCAGTATTTT.